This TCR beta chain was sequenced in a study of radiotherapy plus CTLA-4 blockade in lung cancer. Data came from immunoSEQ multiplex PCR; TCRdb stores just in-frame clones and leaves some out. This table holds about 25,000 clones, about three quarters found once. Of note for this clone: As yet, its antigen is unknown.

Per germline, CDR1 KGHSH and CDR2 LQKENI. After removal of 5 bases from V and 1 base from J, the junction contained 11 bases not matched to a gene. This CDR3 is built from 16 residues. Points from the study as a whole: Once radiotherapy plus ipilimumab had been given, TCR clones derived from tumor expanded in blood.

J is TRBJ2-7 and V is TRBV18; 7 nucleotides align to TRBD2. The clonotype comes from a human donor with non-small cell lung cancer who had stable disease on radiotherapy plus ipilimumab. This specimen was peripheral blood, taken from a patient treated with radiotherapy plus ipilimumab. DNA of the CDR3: TGTGCCAGCTCATTCTCGGCGGGAGCCACTTCCTACGAGCAGTACTTC. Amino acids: CASSFSAGATSYEQYF. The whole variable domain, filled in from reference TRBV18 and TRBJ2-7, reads NAGVMQNPRHLVRRRGQEARLRCSPMKGHSHVYWYRQLPEEGLKFMVYLQKENIIDESGMPKERFSAEFPKEGPSILRIQQVVRGDSAAYFCASSFSAGATSYEQYFGPGTRLTVT.